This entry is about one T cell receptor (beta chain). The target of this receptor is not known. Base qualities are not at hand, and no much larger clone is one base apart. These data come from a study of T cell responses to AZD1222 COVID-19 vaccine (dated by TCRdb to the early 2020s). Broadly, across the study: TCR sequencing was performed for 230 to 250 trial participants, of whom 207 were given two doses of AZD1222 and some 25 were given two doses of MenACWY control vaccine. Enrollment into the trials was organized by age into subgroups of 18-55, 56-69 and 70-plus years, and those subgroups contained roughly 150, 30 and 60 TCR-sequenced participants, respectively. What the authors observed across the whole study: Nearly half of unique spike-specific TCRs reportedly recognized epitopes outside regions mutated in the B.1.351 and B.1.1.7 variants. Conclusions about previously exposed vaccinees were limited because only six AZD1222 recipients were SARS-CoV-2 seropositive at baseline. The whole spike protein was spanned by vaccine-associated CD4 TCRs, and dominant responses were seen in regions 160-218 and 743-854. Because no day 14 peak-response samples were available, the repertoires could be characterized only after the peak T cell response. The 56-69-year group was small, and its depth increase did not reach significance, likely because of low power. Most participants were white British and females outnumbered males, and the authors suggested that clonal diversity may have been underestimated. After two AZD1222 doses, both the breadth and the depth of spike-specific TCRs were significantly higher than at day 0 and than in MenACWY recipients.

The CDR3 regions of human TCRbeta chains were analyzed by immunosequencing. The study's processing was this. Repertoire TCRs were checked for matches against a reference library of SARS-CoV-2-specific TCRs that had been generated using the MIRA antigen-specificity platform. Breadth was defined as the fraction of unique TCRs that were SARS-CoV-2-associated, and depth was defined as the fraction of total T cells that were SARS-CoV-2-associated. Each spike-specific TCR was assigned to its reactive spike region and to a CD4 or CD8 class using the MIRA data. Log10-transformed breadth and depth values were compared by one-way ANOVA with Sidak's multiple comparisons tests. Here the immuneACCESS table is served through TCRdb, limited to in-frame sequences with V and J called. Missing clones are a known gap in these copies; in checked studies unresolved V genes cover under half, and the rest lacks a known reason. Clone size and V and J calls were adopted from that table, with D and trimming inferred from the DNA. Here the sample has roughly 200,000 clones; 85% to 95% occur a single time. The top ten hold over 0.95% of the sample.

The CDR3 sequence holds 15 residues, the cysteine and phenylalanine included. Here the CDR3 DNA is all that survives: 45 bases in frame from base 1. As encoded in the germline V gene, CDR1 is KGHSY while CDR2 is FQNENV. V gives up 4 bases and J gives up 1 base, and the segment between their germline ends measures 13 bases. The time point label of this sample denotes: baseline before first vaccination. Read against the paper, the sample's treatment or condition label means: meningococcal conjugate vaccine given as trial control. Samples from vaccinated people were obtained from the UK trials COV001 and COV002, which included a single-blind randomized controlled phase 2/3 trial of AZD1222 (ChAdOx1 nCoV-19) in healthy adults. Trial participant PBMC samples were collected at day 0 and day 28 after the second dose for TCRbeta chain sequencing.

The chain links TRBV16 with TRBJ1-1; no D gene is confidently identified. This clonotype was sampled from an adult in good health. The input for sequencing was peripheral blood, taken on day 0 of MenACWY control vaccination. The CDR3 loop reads CASSPSGFRNTEAFF. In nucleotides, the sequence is TGTGCCAGCAGCCCCTCGGGATTTAGGAACACTGAAGCTTTCTTT.